This TCR beta chain was profiled in a study of blood T cell repertoires in COVID-19. Study-level information: PBMCs, B-cell-depleted T cells, or T cells provided the cDNA or gDNA that made up the material.

Profiled with immunoSEQ multiplex PCR; TCRdb holds only in-frame clones, not every one. There are a few hundred thousand clones in the sample; around 87% occur only once, and about 1.5% lies in the top ten. V dropped 1 base and J dropped 1; count of bases not matched to a gene: 2. Germline assignment: CDR1 ENHRY and CDR2 SYGVKD. The CDR3 has 15 residues. Cohort allocation depended upon clinical history that participants reported. Symptom resolution, clearance, or two negative PCRs marked the recovered donors of Cohort 3. This clone was found once. The sequence came from a man aged 25-40 years who had recovered from COVID-19. The chain has TRBV10-3 and TRBJ1-1; 8 nucleotides agree with TRBD1. Sequenced: PBMCs or T cells enriched from blood (not recorded which). Here the CDR3 reads CAISELGTGNTEAFF. The CDR3 region has the DNA TGTGCCATCAGTGAGTTGGGGACAGGGAACACTGAAGCTTTCTTT.